This T cell receptor (beta chain) was identified during a study of cytomegalovirus exposure and HLA in healthy donors. Study-wide background: Among around 400 genotyped donors, about 80% fell in the Caucasian-associated ancestry cluster. Regarding the study as a whole: In vitro confirmation showed a few CMV-associated chains to be CMV antigen specific. Relative to equally common others, HLA-associated TCR beta chains showed greater clonal expansion in a later analysis. Researchers catalogued under 200 TCR beta chains as cytomegalovirus-associated.

Points on this clone: Its specificity is not known.

In the PCR, 60 Vbeta and 13 Jbeta primers were used. Sequenced by immunoSEQ multiplex PCR; TCRdb stores in-frame clones only, minus some. This sample has roughly 120,000 clones, with 74% found just once. Input material: PBMCs. The source of this sequence is a woman between 50 and 59 years old in good health and CMV-seropositive.

The CDR3 DNA reads as TGTGCCAGCGCCTCGACGGGTAGCCTCCACTTT. Protein product: CASASTGSLHF. The V call is TRBV2, the J call TRBJ1-6; D remains ambiguous. Deletions cut 8 bases from V and 15 bases from J, with 14 bases between. The CDR3 contains 11 residues. Germline lookup yields CDR1 SNHLY and CDR2 FYNNEI.